Described below is a single T cell receptor (beta chain) sequence and its context. The antigen remains unidentified. The germline CDR1 and CDR2 sequences are LNHDA and SQIVND (reference sequence). This CDR3 comprises 15 residues. J gave up 2 bases and V 4 bases, and 6 bases lay outside the gene matches. The study ran its PCR with 60 Vbeta and 13 Jbeta primers. Assay: immunoSEQ multiplex PCR; the TCRdb copy retains only in-frame clones and omits some. This sample's clone table lists about 110,000 clones. This record belongs to a study of cytomegalovirus exposure and HLA in healthy donors. Study conclusions and caveats: An apparent linkage of common viral pathogens to several of the most significant clusters emerged in a later analysis.

The gene calls are TRBV19 and TRBJ2-5; the match to TRBD2 covers 8 bases. This clonotype was sampled from a man aged 18 to 29 in good health and CMV-seronegative. Material: PBMCs. The DNA for the CDR3 is TGTGCCAGTAGTACCATAGCGGGGTTACAAGAGACCCAGTACTTC. This translates into CASSTIAGLQETQYF.